This TCR beta chain appears in the sequencing data of a study of T cell responses to AZD1222 COVID-19 vaccine (dated by TCRdb to about 2021). Background for the entire study: AZD1222 recipients given second doses at about 4 weeks or at about 12 weeks were pooled, since spike-specific TCR depth and breadth were not found to differ between the two schedules. A total of approximately 240 trial participants underwent TCR sequencing, of whom about 210 received two doses of AZD1222 and around 26 received two doses of the MenACWY control vaccine. Trial participants were enrolled by age into subgroups of 18-55, 56-69 and 70-plus years, and about 150, 27 and 61 TCR-sequenced participants, respectively, were included in these subgroups. On the study overall, not on this receptor specifically: The 56-69-year group was small, and its depth increase did not reach significance, likely because of low power. Participants were mostly white British, with more females than males. The authors suggested clonal diversity may have been underestimated. Only six or seven AZD1222 recipients were SARS-CoV-2 seropositive at baseline, limiting conclusions about previously exposed vaccinees. Nearly half of unique spike-specific TCRs reportedly recognized epitopes outside regions mutated in the B.1.351 and B.1.1.7 variants. The vaccine-associated CD4 TCRs covered the entire spike protein, and the dominant responses fell in regions 160-218 and 743-854. Because no day 14 peak-response samples were available, repertoires were characterized only after the peak T cell response. A significant rise in spike-specific TCR breadth and depth was observed after two AZD1222 doses relative to day 0 and relative to MenACWY recipients.

As for this clone: Which antigen it targets is not known. No qualities accompany the bases; no much larger clone lies one base away.

The CDR3 regions of human TCRbeta chains were subjected to immunosequencing. The paper's processing steps were these. Repertoire TCRs were checked for matches against a reference library of SARS-CoV-2-specific TCRs that had been generated using the MIRA antigen-specificity platform. Breadth was defined as the fraction of unique TCRs that were SARS-CoV-2-associated. Depth was defined as the fraction of total T cells that were SARS-CoV-2-associated. Using the MIRA data, each spike-specific TCR was assigned both to the spike region to which the TCR was reactive and to a CD4 or CD8 class. Log10-transformed breadth and depth values were compared by one-way ANOVA with Sidak's multiple comparisons tests. TCRdb limited this immuneACCESS table to in-frame rearrangements with V and J called. A share of clones is missing; checked studies link under half to unresolved V genes, and the rest is unexplained. V, J and clone size were drawn from that table, and D and trimming were deduced from the DNA. This sample gives about 110,000 clones in total; 80% to 85% of them show up just once. The top ten hold about 9.5% of the sample.

The sample's time point, from its label and the paper: baseline before first vaccination. Samples from vaccinated people were obtained from the UK trials COV001 and COV002, which included a single-blind randomized controlled phase 2/3 trial of AZD1222 (ChAdOx1 nCoV-19) in healthy adults. For TCRbeta chain sequencing, PBMC samples were collected from trial participants at day 0 and at day 28 after the second dose. From its cysteine to its phenylalanine, the CDR3 spans 13 amino acids. Only the CDR3 part of the read is kept: 39 bases, read in frame from the first base. Here V drops 3 bases and J drops 4 bases, and the junction holds 2 bases not matched to any gene. Reading the germline V gene (reference sequence) gives CDR1 SGHNT and CDR2 YYREEE.

The chain links TRBV5-4 with TRBJ1-2, with 8 bases aligning to TRBD1. Sequencing used peripheral blood, obtained on day 0 of AZD1222 vaccination. This receptor was identified in an adult in good health. The CDR3 has the sequence CASSWDRSYGYTF. In nucleotide form, the sequence is TGTGCCAGCAGCTGGGACAGGTCCTATGGCTACACCTTC.